The 30 T cell receptor beta chains listed next were all sequenced from one sample in a study of CD8 T cells in Susac syndrome. An input of roughly 0.5 to 1 ug of RNA was subjected to reverse transcription using random hexamers. MiXCR was run by TCRdb on the immunoSEQ multiplex PCR reads, yielding one entry per CDR3 protein. This repertoire shows approximately 74,000 distinct CDR3 sequences, about 93% found once; its top ten account for more than 0.5%. Sequencing was carried out using CD4+ T cells from PBMCs. These receptors originate from a human donor with Susac syndrome.

CDR3 region: CASSPQTSTAPDTF. The CDR3 DNA sequence: TGTGCCAGCAGCCCGCAGACTTCTACAGCGCCTGACACCTTC. This chain uses TRBV4-2 with TRBJ1-2; D is unclear. This CDR3 contains 14 residues. CDR1 is LGHNA, CDR2 YNFKEQ, per germline. The V and J ends lost 4 bases and 12 bases respectively, with 21 bases between them.

V and J are TRBV12-3 or TRBV12-4 and TRBJ2-7; 7 bases map to TRBD1. J lost 2 bases, V lost 6 bases, and 7 bases had no gene match. The CDR3 has 14 residues. CDR3 in amino acids: CASSTRQGAYEQYF. CDR3 nucleotides: TGTGCCAGCAGCACCAGACAGGGTGCCTACGAGCAGTACTTC.

This chain joins TRBV4-2 and TRBJ1-2; a weak D match, TRBD1 (5 bases). The CDR3 totals 13 residues. V lost 4 bases and J 2 bases, leaving 8 bases between the germline ends. Germline V CDR1 and CDR2: LGHNA, YNFKEQ. The CDR3 sequence is CASSLTENYGYTF. CDR3 DNA sequence: TGTGCCAGCAGCCTGACAGAGAACTATGGCTACACCTTC.

The gene calls are TRBV9 and TRBJ2-3, with 12 bases that match TRBD2. Looked up from germline, CDR1 is SGDLS and CDR2 is YYNGEE. The CDR3 contains 18 residues. The J segment lost 0 bases and the V segment lost 4 bases, leaving 9 bases of the junction unmatched. CDR3 region: CASSLSSGRAGSTDTQYF. CDR3 sequence (DNA): TGTGCCAGCAGCCTTTCTAGCGGGAGGGCCGGGAGCACAGATACGCAGTATTTT.

The chain links TRBV19 to TRBJ2-7, with 10 bases lining up with TRBD2. This CDR3 is 15 amino acids long. Germline V lookup: CDR1 LNHDA, CDR2 SQIVND (reference sequence). V lost 5 bases, J lost 2 bases, and 6 bases stayed unmatched. The CDR3 reads CASSPLAGGTYEQYF. The CDR3 coding sequence is TGTGCCAGTAGTCCGTTAGCGGGGGGTACCTACGAGCAGTACTTC.

V gene TRBV9 combines with J gene TRBJ2-7; 8 nucleotides agree with TRBD1. Trimming removed 0 bases from V and 3 bases from J; junction bases left unmatched: 2. There are 14 residues in the CDR3. Germline assignment: CDR1 SGDLS and CDR2 YYNGEE. The CDR3 DNA is TGTGCCAGCAGCGTAGGGACAGGGTTCTACGAGCAGTACTTC. Its protein product is CASSVGTGFYEQYF.

The gene calls are TRBV3-1 and TRBJ2-1; 8 bases line up with TRBD1. V gave up 5 bases and J gave up 5 bases; unmatched junction bases: 11. The CDR3 is made up of 16 amino acids. Germline lookup yields CDR1 LGHDT and CDR2 YNNKEL (reference sequence). This CDR3 is CASSKRGTGKDNEQFF. The CDR3 DNA reads TGTGCCAGCAGCAAACGGGGGACAGGAAAGGACAATGAGCAGTTCTTC.

The V call is TRBV7-9, the J call TRBJ1-5, with 9 positions matching TRBD1. This CDR3 spans 14 amino acids. Germline-derived CDR1 and CDR2 are SEHNR and FQNEAQ (reference sequence). The J segment lost 7 bases and the V segment lost 5 bases, leaving 6 bases of the junction unmatched. CDR3 in DNA: TGTGCCAGCAGCACACAGGGGGCTGGGCAGCCCCAGCATTTT. Translation gives CASSTQGAGQPQHF.

The chain employs TRBV2 and TRBJ1-2; 10 nucleotides align to TRBD1. V gave up 6 bases and J gave up 5 bases; unmatched junction bases: 6. Germline lookup yields CDR1 SNHLY and CDR2 FYNNEI. The CDR3 spans 14 residues. The CDR3 DNA reads as TGTGCCAGCAGGGGACAGGGGCGCGGGTATGGCTACACCTTC. Translated: CASRGQGRGYGYTF.

The gene calls are TRBV3-1 and TRBJ2-5; 7 nucleotides agree with TRBD2. CDR1 and CDR2 (germline): LGHDT, YNNKEL (reference sequence). The CDR3 totals 12 residues. Trimming at V came to 8 bases and at J to 4 bases, leaving 4 bases not matched to a gene. As DNA, the CDR3 is TGTGCCAGCCGGAGGGAGGGAGAGACCCAGTACTTC. Translated, it gives CASRREGETQYF.

This clonotype occurred a few times. V gene TRBV27 combines with J gene TRBJ2-3; D tentatively fits TRBD1 or TRBD2 (5 bases each). The CDR3 totals 12 residues. Trimming pared 3 bases from V and 5 bases from J, leaving 6 bases between. From germline, CDR1 is MNHEY and CDR2 SMNVEV (reference sequence). The CDR3 protein is CASSFGGDTQYF. The CDR3 region has the DNA TGTGCCAGCAGTTTTGGGGGAGATACGCAGTATTTT.

The chain recombines TRBV27 with TRBJ1-5; TRBD1 aligns across 8 bases. CDR1 is MNHEY and CDR2 is SMNVEV in the germline V gene (reference sequence). The V gene end was trimmed by 7 bases and the J gene end by 7 bases; junction bases not matched to a gene: 3. The CDR3 covers 12 residues. The chain's CDR3 is CASNTGGQPQHF. The DNA of the CDR3 is TGTGCCAGCAATACAGGGGGACAGCCCCAGCATTTT.

This clonotype has just one count. The rearrangement uses TRBV2 and TRBJ2-7; D could derive from TRBD1 or TRBD2 (5 bases each). Germline V lookup: CDR1 SNHLY, CDR2 FYNNEI. This CDR3 has 11 amino acids. Trimming pared 6 bases from V and 10 bases from J, leaving 13 bases between. The CDR3, as DNA: TGTGCCAGCAGAGGGACGGAAATCCAGTACTTC. Its translation is CASRGTEIQYF.

The chain couples TRBV29-1 to TRBJ2-1, with 7 bases identical to TRBD2. The J call is uncertain, as TRBJ2-7 better fits the DNA end. Germline CDR1 reads SQVTM; CDR2 reads ANQGSEA. This CDR3 spans 15 amino acids. The chain's CDR3 is CSVEDELATTFRQYF. The CDR3 nucleotides are TGCAGCGTTGAAGATGAACTAGCGACAACCTTCAGGCAGTACTTC.

CDR3 region: CSARDRENEKLFF. In DNA form, the CDR3 reads TGCAGTGCTCGGGACAGAGAAAATGAAAAACTGTTTTTT. This chain joins TRBV20-1 and TRBJ1-4; 7 positions match TRBD1. CDR1 is DFQATT, CDR2 SNEGSKA, per germline (reference sequence). The CDR3 consists of 13 residues. The V gene end was trimmed by 5 bases and the J gene end by 5 bases; junction bases not matched to a gene: 5.

CDR3 region: CATSRVGLPYNQPQHF. CDR3 nucleotide sequence: TGTGCCACAAGCAGGGTCGGGCTACCCTACAATCAGCCCCAGCATTTT. The chain carries TRBV6-1 and TRBJ1-5, with D maybe TRBD1 (5 bases). This CDR3 is built from 16 residues. Germline CDR1 is MNHNS and CDR2 is SASEGT. Trimming took 10 bases from V and 3 from J, leaving 22 bases between them.

The V and J genes are TRBV18 and TRBJ1-1, with a tentative D call TRBD1 (6 bases). V was clipped by 3 bases and J by 1 base, with 15 bases between them. The CDR3 is made up of 16 amino acids. Germline V gene data show CDR1 as KGHSH and CDR2 as LQKENI. The CDR3 DNA reads as TGTGCCAGCTCACCGGGGGCCGGCTCCCGGAACACTGAAGCTTTCTTT. Its protein is CASSPGAGSRNTEAFF.

This clonotype appeared once. V and J are TRBV19 and TRBJ1-1; unclear D gene. The CDR3 covers 11 residues. V lost 7 bases and J 3 bases, leaving 6 bases between the germline ends. Germline CDR1 LNHDA, CDR2 SQIVND (reference sequence). In nucleotides, the CDR3 is TGTGCCAGTACGCTTGACACTGAAGCTTTCTTT. It yields the protein CASTLDTEAFF.

The chain combines TRBV12-3 or TRBV12-4 with TRBJ1-2; the D is unclear. The ends were cut back, 5 bases at V and 8 bases at J, with 15 bases in the middle. The CDR3 consists of 13 residues. This CDR3 is CASSRTSPGGYTF. In nucleotides, the CDR3 is TGTGCCAGCAGTCGAACATCCCCGGGAGGCTACACCTTC.

This rearrangement joins TRBV6-2 or TRBV6-3 to TRBJ2-5; D may match TRBD1 or TRBD2 (6 bases each). The CDR3 contains 16 residues. From germline, CDR1 is MNHEY and CDR2 SVGEGT. V lost 2 bases to trimming and J lost 3 bases, with 16 bases between them. CDR3 bases: TGTGCCAGCAGTTACCCCATGAGGGGGGCTAAAGAGACCCAGTACTTC. It encodes CASSYPMRGAKETQYF.

V and J are TRBV2 and TRBJ1-1; D may be TRBD1 (5 bases). The CDR3 spans 15 residues. With 7 bases removed from V and 1 base from J, the gap between germline ends came to 16 bases. Looked up from germline, CDR1 is SNHLY and CDR2 is FYNNEI. In nucleotides, the CDR3 is TGTGCCAGCATTCCAGACAGTAACTCGAACACTGAAGCTTTCTTT. As protein: CASIPDSNSNTEAFF.

The chain has TRBV18 and TRBJ2-2; 9 bases are shared with TRBD1. CDR1 and CDR2 (germline): KGHSH, LQKENI. V was pared by 3 bases and J by 0 bases, with 8 bases of the junction left unmatched. The CDR3 is made up of 18 amino acids. This chain's CDR3 is CASSPKVGQGANTGELFF. CDR3 bases: TGTGCCAGCTCACCTAAAGTGGGACAGGGCGCGAACACCGGGGAGCTGTTTTTT.

This clonotype was seen a handful of times. The genes are TRBV6-1 and TRBJ2-7; no reliable D call. Germline V lookup: CDR1 MNHNS, CDR2 SASEGT. This CDR3 has 15 amino acids. Trimming removed 10 bases at V and 3 bases at J, with 22 bases between. The CDR3 sequence: CAILGSSAWFYEQYF. The CDR3 nucleotides read TGTGCCATCCTGGGGTCGAGTGCTTGGTTCTACGAGCAGTACTTC.

The gene calls are TRBV19 and TRBJ2-3; 8 bases line up with TRBD2. Unmatched junction bases numbered 7, after V lost 5 bases and J lost 6 bases. This CDR3 comprises 14 residues. The germline V gene has CDR1 LNHDA and CDR2 SQIVND (reference sequence). This chain's CDR3 is CASSSQRERDTQYF. In DNA, the CDR3 is TGTGCCAGTAGTTCACAGCGGGAGCGGGATACGCAGTATTTT.

The V call is TRBV5-1, the J call TRBJ2-6; D gene ambiguous. The CDR3 sequence is 14 residues long. Germline V gene sequence: CDR1 SGHRS, CDR2 YFSETQ. V was clipped by 2 bases and J by 2 bases, with 5 bases between them. CDR3 protein: CASSFQAGANVLTF. The DNA for the CDR3 is TGCGCCAGCAGCTTTCAGGCTGGGGCCAACGTCCTGACTTTC.

This clonotype was detected only once. The V gene is TRBV14, the J gene TRBJ2-5, with D perhaps matching TRBD2 (5 bases). This CDR3 region has 16 residues. Trimming took 1 base from V and 4 from J, leaving 16 bases between them. Germline-derived CDR1 and CDR2 are SGHDN and FVKESK. CDR3 nucleotide sequence: TGTGCCAGCAGCCAAGTCCCAGGACTTGACTCAGAGACCCAGTACTTC. This encodes CASSQVPGLDSETQYF.

Written as DNA, the CDR3 is TGTGCCAGTAGTTTCCTTACAGGTGGTGGAGACATTCAGTACTTC. Amino acids: CASSFLTGGGDIQYF. V and J are TRBV19 and TRBJ2-4; a weak D match, TRBD1 (5 bases). The germline gives CDR1 LNHDA, CDR2 SQIVND (reference sequence). V was pared by 5 bases and J by 8 bases, with 19 bases between. The CDR3 covers 15 residues.

The chain is built from TRBV20-1 and TRBJ2-7; D is ambiguous. V shed 3 bases and J shed 4 bases, with 10 bases lying between them. Germline V CDR1 and CDR2: DFQATT, SNEGSKA (reference sequence). This CDR3 has 12 amino acids. The CDR3 here is CSARFWGYEQYF. The CDR3 nucleotides are TGCAGTGCTAGGTTCTGGGGTTACGAGCAGTACTTC.

The J gene is TRBJ1-2, the V gene TRBV7-9; D is possibly TRBD1 (6 bases). Germline values: CDR1 SEHNR, CDR2 FQNEAQ (reference sequence). The CDR3 extends over 13 amino acids. V was clipped by 5 bases and J by 8 bases, with 15 bases between them. In DNA, the CDR3 is TGTGCCAGCAGCCCCCAGGGGTTCGGCGGCTACACCTTC. Its translation is CASSPQGFGGYTF. The full variable domain, rest sourced from reference TRBV7-9 and TRBJ1-2, is DTGVSQNPRHKITKRGQNVTFRCDPISEHNRLYWYRQTLGQGPEFLTYFQNEAQLEKSRLLSDRFSAERPKGSFSTLEIQRTEQGDSAMYLCASSPQGFGGYTFGSGTRLTVV.

The rearrangement links TRBV15 to TRBJ2-1; D remains unclear. The length of the CDR3 is 13 residues. Germline V gene lookup returns CDR1 LNHNV and CDR2 YYDKDF (reference sequence). Between the trimmed V and J ends, which lost 0 bases and 7 bases, there was a span of 7 bases. CDR3 loop: CATSREARNEQFF. In nucleotides, the CDR3 is TGTGCCACCAGCAGAGAGGCGAGAAATGAGCAGTTCTTC.